This entry lists 25 T cell receptor beta chains sequenced from one sample in a study of T cells in Graves' hyperthyroidism and ophthalmopathy. Template material for amplifying TCR beta CDR3 regions consisted of RNA transcripts. HTBI primers drove first-round RT-PCR of the TCR CDR3. TCRdb itself ran the multiplex PCR reads through MiXCR, one entry per CDR3 protein. This sample has some 560,000 distinct CDR3 sequences, with approximately 15% found just once. The source material was blood. Every receptor here comes from a woman aged 30 to 39 with Graves' hyperthyroidism.

In this sample, this clonotype turned up a few times. The rearrangement links TRBV2 to TRBJ2-2; the D is unclear. V was trimmed by 4 bases and J by 5 bases, leaving 8 bases between them. This CDR3 contains 13 residues. CDR1 is SNHLY, CDR2 FYNNEI, per germline. CDR3 sequence reads: CASSGARTGELFF. DNA of the CDR3: TGTGCCAGCAGTGGAGCACGGACCGGGGAGCTGTTTTTT.

The chain joins TRBV6-6 to TRBJ2-7; 7 bases are shared with TRBD1. V was pared by 1 base and J by 3 bases, with 9 bases of the junction left unmatched. Per the germline V gene, CDR1 is MNHNY and CDR2 is SVGAGI (reference sequence). This CDR3 region has 16 residues. The CDR3 spells CASSYFQLRDSYEQYF. CDR3 sequence (DNA): TGTGCCAGCAGTTACTTCCAGTTAAGGGACAGCTACGAGCAGTACTTC.

This clonotype has ten or more counts. The gene calls are TRBV12-3 or TRBV12-4 and TRBJ1-1, with 8 bases that match TRBD1. J gave up 0 bases and V 1 base, and 7 bases lay outside the gene matches. CDR3 size: 17 residues. The CDR3: CASSLEGTGPMNTEAFF. CDR3 in DNA: TGTGCCAGCAGTTTAGAGGGGACAGGACCGATGAACACTGAAGCTTTCTTT.

A few counts support this clonotype. The gene calls are TRBV7-2 and TRBJ2-3; D possibly corresponds to TRBD1 (5 bases). The length of the CDR3 is 14 residues. Trimming left V 1 base short and J 5 bases short, with 10 bases between. The germline V gene encodes CDR1 SGHTA and CDR2 FQGNSA. The CDR3 sequence: CASSLERGGDTQYF. In DNA form, the CDR3 reads TGTGCCAGCAGCTTAGAAAGGGGTGGAGATACGCAGTATTTT.

This clonotype was seen a few times. The chain employs TRBV12-5 and TRBJ2-2, with TRBD1 matching 8 bases. The V and J ends lost 4 bases and 4 bases, in that order; junction bases with no gene match: 5. The CDR3 spans 15 residues. The germline V gene encodes CDR1 LGHNT and CDR2 FRNRAP. CDR3 nucleotides: TGTGCTAGTGGTTCGCAGGGGGCGGGCACCGGGGAGCTGTTTTTT. It yields the protein CASGSQGAGTGELFF. The full variable domain, completed using reference TRBV12-5 and TRBJ2-2, is DARVTQTPRHKVTEMGQEVTMRCQPILGHNTVFWYRQTMMQGLELLAYFRNRAPLDDSGMPKDRFSAEMPDATLATLKIQPSEPRDSAVYFCASGSQGAGTGELFFGEGSRLTVL.

Note on this clonotype: Given a much more abundant clone one base away, this may be a read error. The chain has TRBV28 and TRBJ2-7; tentatively, D is TRBD1 (6 bases). V lost 1 base and J 3 bases, leaving 10 bases between the germline ends. The germline V gene has CDR1 MDHEN and CDR2 SYDVKM. This CDR3 is built from 14 residues. DNA of the CDR3: TGTGCCAGCAGTTTATCGAGCAGGGGCTACGAGCAGTACTTC. As protein: CASSLSSRGYEQYF.

Many counts were recorded for this clonotype. The genes are TRBV29-1 and TRBJ1-1, with D tentatively TRBD1 (6 bases). CDR3 length equals 14 residues. V was clipped by 6 bases and J by 5 bases, with 19 bases between them. Germline V lookup: CDR1 SQVTM, CDR2 ANQGSEA. DNA of the CDR3: TGCAGCGTGGGGGAGGGGGGCCTGGATACTGAAGCTTTCTTT. Amino acid sequence: CSVGEGGLDTEAFF.

This clonotype has a count of ten or more. V usage is TRBV15 and J usage is TRBJ1-2; maybe TRBD1 (5 bases). The CDR3 length is 13 residues. Trimming removed 5 bases from V and 0 bases from J, with 7 bases in between. From germline, CDR1 is LNHNV and CDR2 YYDKDF (reference sequence). CDR3 region: CATSGGTNYGYTF. The CDR3 bases are TGTGCCACCAGCGGGGGAACTAACTATGGCTACACCTTC.

Note on this clonotype: Just one base apart from a much larger clone, this may be a read error. The chain joins TRBV30 to TRBJ2-1; D is ambiguous. V gave up 5 bases and J gave up 2 bases, with 16 bases separating them. Germline CDR1 reads GTSNPN; CDR2 reads SVGIG (reference sequence). This CDR3 contains 15 residues. The CDR3 is CAWGLFGQTYNEQFF. CDR3 coding DNA: TGTGCCTGGGGTCTGTTTGGTCAGACCTACAATGAGCAGTTCTTC.

The gene calls are TRBV9 and TRBJ2-2, with D perhaps matching TRBD1 (7 bases). This CDR3 contains 15 residues. Germline CDR1 reads SGDLS; CDR2 reads YYNGEE. The V gene lost 3 bases and the J gene lost 10 bases, with 19 bases spanning the gap. The CDR3 DNA reads as TGTGCCAGCAGCGCACCCAGGGGGGTTGTCGAGGAGCTGTTTTTT. The encoded protein is CASSAPRGVVEELFF.

This clonotype was recorded at least ten times. J is TRBJ1-5 and V is TRBV30; D possibly corresponds to TRBD1 (5 bases). This CDR3 is built from 16 residues. The V and J ends lost 2 bases and 0 bases respectively, with 14 bases between them. Germline V gives CDR1 GTSNPN, CDR2 SVGIG (reference sequence). CDR3 in DNA: TGTGCCTGGAGTCCCCGGACACTTTATAGCAATCAGCCCCAGCATTTT. Translating it yields CAWSPRTLYSNQPQHF.

This clonotype was counted at least ten times. This rearrangement joins TRBV5-1 to TRBJ1-2, with no clear D. Trimming shortened V by 4 bases and J by 4 bases, and 8 bases separated the two germline ends. The CDR3 has 12 residues. Germline V gives CDR1 SGHRS, CDR2 YFSETQ. In DNA form, the CDR3 reads TGCGCCAGCAGCAAGGAAGGCTATGGCTACACCTTC. The encoded protein is CASSKEGYGYTF.

This clonotype has a count of ten or more. This chain joins TRBV27 and TRBJ2-7; TRBD1 matches at 9 bases. The germline gives CDR1 MNHEY, CDR2 SMNVEV (reference sequence). This CDR3 region has 14 residues. V shed 4 bases, J shed 0 bases, and the junction held 1 base outside the gene matches. The CDR3 spells CASSWTGASYEQYF. The CDR3 DNA reads as TGTGCCAGCAGTTGGACAGGGGCCTCCTACGAGCAGTACTTC.

This clonotype was found many times. The gene calls are TRBV27 and TRBJ2-7; D possibly corresponds to TRBD2 (6 bases). The V end lost 10 bases, the J end lost 3 bases, and 13 bases lay between the germline ends. The germline CDR1 and CDR2 sequences are MNHEY and SMNVEV (reference sequence). This CDR3 has 12 amino acids. CDR3 amino acids: CATWDSIYEQYF. The CDR3, as DNA: TGTGCCACCTGGGACTCAATCTACGAGCAGTACTTC.

The CDR3 sequence is CASSLADRGDTEAFF. CDR3 DNA sequence: TGTGCCAGCAGCTTAGCCGACAGGGGGGACACTGAAGCTTTCTTT. V and J are TRBV7-9 and TRBJ1-1; 9 nucleotides agree with TRBD1. In germline, CDR1 is SEHNR, CDR2 FQNEAQ (reference sequence). The CDR3 is made up of 15 amino acids. V trimming: 0 bases; J trimming: 3 bases; junction bases outside the gene matches: 2. The full variable domain, rest sourced from reference TRBV7-9 and TRBJ1-1, is DTGVSQNPRHKITKRGQNVTFRCDPISEHNRLYWYRQTLGQGPEFLTYFQNEAQLEKSRLLSDRFSAERPKGSFSTLEIQRTEQGDSAMYLCASSLADRGDTEAFFGQGTRLTVV.

This clonotype was seen ten or more times. The chain carries TRBV11-2 and TRBJ2-7, with D unresolved. CDR1 is SGHAT, CDR2 FQNNGV, per germline. The CDR3 has 15 residues. V was trimmed by 1 base and J by 1 base, leaving 11 bases between them. The CDR3 DNA follows: TGTGCCAGCAGCTTAGCGTGGCTGATGTCCTACGAGCAGTACTTC. Translation gives CASSLAWLMSYEQYF.

This clonotype was counted between two and nine times. This sequence joins TRBV7-9 and TRBJ1-5, with unresolved D. Trimming shortened V by 1 base and J by 6 bases, and 7 bases separated the two germline ends. CDR1 and CDR2 (germline): SEHNR, FQNEAQ (reference sequence). This CDR3 comprises 13 residues. For the CDR3, the DNA is TGTGCCAGCAGCTTAGATTCCCCTCAGCCCCAGCATTTT. It codes for CASSLDSPQPQHF.

This clonotype was detected ten times or more. The chain uses TRBV18 and TRBJ2-1; D may match TRBD1 or TRBD2 (5 bases each). The CDR3 extends over 16 amino acids. The V end was cut by 3 bases, the J end by 5 bases, with 17 bases between. CDR1 is KGHSH and CDR2 is LQKENI in the germline V gene. The chain's CDR3 is CASSPRPGAGNNEQFF. In nucleotides, the CDR3 is TGTGCCAGCTCACCTCGACCCGGGGCTGGGAACAATGAGCAGTTCTTC.

Worth noting for this clonotype: A much more abundant neighbour one base away suggests this may be a read error. The chain employs TRBV12-3 or TRBV12-4 and TRBJ1-6; the D is unclear. CDR3 length: 13 residues. The CDR3 sequence is CVSSLAQGSPLHF. The CDR3 region has the DNA TGTGTCAGCAGTTTAGCGCAAGGTTCACCCCTCCACTTT.

This clonotype has at least ten counts. The genes are TRBV6-2 or TRBV6-3 and TRBJ2-2; 10 nucleotides line up with TRBD2. Looked up from germline, CDR1 is MNHEY and CDR2 is SVGEGT. The CDR3 loop spans 14 amino acids. Trimming cost V 6 bases and J 7 bases; bases outside gene matches: 5. This chain's CDR3 is CASSPSGSVGELFF. CDR3 nucleotide sequence: TGTGCCAGCAGCCCTAGCGGGAGTGTCGGGGAGCTGTTTTTT.

The sample holds many counts of this clonotype. The V and J genes are TRBV27 and TRBJ2-5; 8 nucleotides agree with TRBD1. Germline-derived CDR1 and CDR2 are MNHEY and SMNVEV (reference sequence). V lost 6 bases, J lost 7 bases, and 7 bases stayed unmatched. The CDR3 covers 13 residues. DNA for the CDR3: TGTGCCAGCAGCTCAGGGGGCCGACGGACCCAGTACTTC. Translated, it gives CASSSGGRRTQYF.

At least ten counts were recorded for this clonotype. The chain carries TRBV30 and TRBJ2-7; D gene unclear. The CDR3 runs to 12 residues. The germline V and J ends were trimmed by 6 bases and 0 bases, with 9 bases remaining between them. From germline, CDR1 is GTSNPN and CDR2 SVGIG (reference sequence). The CDR3, as DNA: TGTGCCTGCCTGGCGAACTCCTACGAGCAGTACTTC. It specifies CACLANSYEQYF.

The V call is TRBV28, the J call TRBJ1-1; D is unresolved. V shed 5 bases and J shed 0 bases, with 10 bases lying between them. CDR1 is MDHEN, CDR2 SYDVKM, per germline. The CDR3 sequence is 14 residues long. The CDR3 coding sequence is TGTGCCAGCAGTAGTGAGGGCTTGAACACTGAAGCTTTCTTT. Translating it yields CASSSEGLNTEAFF. The entire variable domain, with the rest obtained from reference TRBV28 and TRBJ1-1, is as follows: DVKVTQSSRYLVKRTGEKVFLECVQDMDHENMFWYRQDPGLGLRLIYFSYDVKMKEKGDIPEGYSVSREKKERFSLILESASTNQTSMYLCASSSEGLNTEAFFGQGTRLTVV.

Concerning this clonotype: A read error may explain this, as a much larger clone is one base away. V usage is TRBV13 and J usage is TRBJ2-1; 9 nucleotides align to TRBD2. This CDR3 region has 15 residues. V lost 3 bases to trimming and J lost 9 bases; unmatched junction nucleotides: 9. Germline assignment: CDR1 PRHDT and CDR2 FYEKMQ (reference sequence). The DNA of the CDR3 is TGTGCCAGCAGCTTGAGTATGGGGACTAGCTCTGAGCAGTTCTTC. This gives the protein CASSLSMGTSSEQFF.

This clonotype occurred many times. The chain couples TRBV7-2 to TRBJ1-2, with D hard to call. V gave up 5 bases and J gave up 6 bases, with 7 bases separating them. CDR1 is SGHTA, CDR2 FQGNSA, per germline. The CDR3 loop spans 11 amino acids. This CDR3 is CASSPSDGYTF. For the CDR3, the DNA is TGTGCCAGCAGCCCCTCTGATGGCTACACCTTC. Filled out from reference TRBV7-2 and TRBJ1-2, the complete variable domain reads GAGVSQSPSNKVTEKGKDVELRCDPISGHTALYWYRQSLGQGLEFLIYFQGNSAPDKSGLPSDRFSAERTGGSVSTLTIQRTQQEDSAVYLCASSPSDGYTFGSGTRLTVV.